The T cell receptor (beta chain) described here comes from a study of shared clonotypes between healthy human individuals. Whole-study results and caveats: At large depth, rarefaction still showed sorted-subset sequencing to be incomplete. The generation probabilities recorded for non-shared clonotypes fell below those of clonotypes shared by all four donors. Researchers sampled blood only, noting tissue repertoires likely differ.

Germline V gene sequence: CDR1 MNHEY, CDR2 SVGAGI. This CDR3 is built from 15 residues. Losses at the gene ends were 5 bases for V and 5 bases for J; bases not matched to a gene: 4. Notes on this clone: Its antigen is undetermined.

Sequencing used immunoSEQ multiplex PCR; TCRdb keeps in-frame clones, though not all of them. The table has approximately 940,000 clones, over 75% seen once. The split of CD4+ cells yielded CD45RA+ naive and CD45RA-negative memory subsets. The sequenced material came from memory CD4+ T cells sorted from blood. This sample's subset: CD45RA-negative fraction. The receptor was derived from a man younger than 30 in good health. The chain uses TRBV6-5 and TRBJ2-1; 12 bases align to TRBD2. CDR3 nucleotide sequence: TGTGCCAGCAGTCCGACTAGCGGGAGTCACAATGAGCAGTTCTTC. Translation: CASSPTSGSHNEQFF.